The entry that follows covers one T cell receptor (beta chain) sequence. Exclusion of a patient followed from autoimmune disease history or systemic immunosuppression. This specimen comes from a study of OX40 agonist ivuxolimab in advanced cancers. The overall study: Six ivuxolimab dose levels, 0.01 to 10 mg/kg, were given intravenously every 2 weeks. Partial responses were seen in three patients, one with hepatocellular carcinoma and two with cutaneous melanoma.

Trimming stripped 4 bases from V and 3 bases from J, with 20 bases between. The germline V gene has CDR1 SGHDT and CDR2 YYEEEE. This CDR3 region has 16 residues. Only in-frame clones appear in the TCRdb table, and some are missing; sequencing was by immunoSEQ multiplex PCR. The profile shows about 79,000 clones, just under 95% of them singletons. This TCR came from an adult with an advanced solid tumor such as melanoma, head and neck, liver or kidney cancer. V and J are TRBV5-6 and TRBJ2-7; maybe TRBD1 (6 bases). Material: CD4+ or CD8+ T cells sorted from blood, obtained in a trial of the OX40 agonist ivuxolimab. The CDR3 nucleotides are TGTGCCAGCAGCCCGCCAAGGGGACACCCCTTCTACGAGCAGTACTTC. Translated, it gives CASSPPRGHPFYEQYF.